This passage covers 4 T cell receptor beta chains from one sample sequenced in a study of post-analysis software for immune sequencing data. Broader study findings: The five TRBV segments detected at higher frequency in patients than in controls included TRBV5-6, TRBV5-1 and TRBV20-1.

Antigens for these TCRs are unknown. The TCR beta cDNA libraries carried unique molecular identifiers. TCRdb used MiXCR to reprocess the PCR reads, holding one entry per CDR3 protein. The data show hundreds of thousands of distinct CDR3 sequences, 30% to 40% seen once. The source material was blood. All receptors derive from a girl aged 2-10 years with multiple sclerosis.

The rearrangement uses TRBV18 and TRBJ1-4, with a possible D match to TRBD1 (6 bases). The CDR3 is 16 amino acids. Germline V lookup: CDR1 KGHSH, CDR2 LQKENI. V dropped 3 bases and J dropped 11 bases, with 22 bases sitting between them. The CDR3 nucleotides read TGTGCCAGCTCACCGGTACTCGACAGGTCCTCGGGTAAACTGTTTTTT. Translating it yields CASSPVLDRSSGKLFF.

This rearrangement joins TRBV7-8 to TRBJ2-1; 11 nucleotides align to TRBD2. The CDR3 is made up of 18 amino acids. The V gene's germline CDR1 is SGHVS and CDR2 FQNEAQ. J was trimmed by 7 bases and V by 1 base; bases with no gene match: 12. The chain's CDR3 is CASSLVRGSGRAGNEQFF. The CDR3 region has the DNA TGTGCCAGCAGCTTAGTGCGGGGTAGCGGGAGGGCCGGGAATGAGCAGTTCTTC. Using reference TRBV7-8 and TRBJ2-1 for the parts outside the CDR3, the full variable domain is GAGVSQSPRYKVAKRGQDVALRCDPISGHVSLFWYQQALGQGPEFLTYFQNEAQLDKSGLPSDRFFAERPEGSVSTLKIQRTQQEDSAVYLCASSLVRGSGRAGNEQFFGPGTRLTVL.

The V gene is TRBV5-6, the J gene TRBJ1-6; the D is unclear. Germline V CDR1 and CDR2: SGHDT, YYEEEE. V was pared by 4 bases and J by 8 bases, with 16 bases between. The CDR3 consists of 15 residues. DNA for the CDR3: TGTGCCAGCAGCAAGGACTACACGGGATATTCACCCCTCCACTTT. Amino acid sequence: CASSKDYTGYSPLHF. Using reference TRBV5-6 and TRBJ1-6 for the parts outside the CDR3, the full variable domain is DAGVTQSPTHLIKTRGQQVTLRCSPKSGHDTVSWYQQALGQGPQFIFQYYEEEERQRGNFPDRFSGHQFPNYSSELNVNALLLGDSALYLCASSKDYTGYSPLHFGNGTRLTVT.

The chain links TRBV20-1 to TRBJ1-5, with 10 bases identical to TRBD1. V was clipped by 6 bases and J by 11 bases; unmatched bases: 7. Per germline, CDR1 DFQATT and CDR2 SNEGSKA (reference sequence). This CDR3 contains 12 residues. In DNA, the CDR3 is TGCAGTGCCACGACAGGGGGCATGGCCCAGCATTTT. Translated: CSATTGGMAQHF.